This entry describes one T cell receptor beta chain. This sample stems from a study of blood T cell repertoires in COVID-19. Study details: Both acute and convalescent COVID-19 samples were obtained from the United States, Italy and Spain. The analysed material was cDNA or gDNA that came from T cells, B-cell-depleted T cells, or PBMCs.

The germline CDR1 and CDR2 sequences are SGHRS and YFSETQ. The CDR3 spans 14 residues. V was clipped by 2 bases and J by 2 bases, with 11 bases between them. Methods used by the authors: Estimation of nucleated cell counts relied on the amplification of reference gene primers. TCRdb keeps only in-frame clones here, not all; method: immunoSEQ multiplex PCR. The V and J calls and clone size were taken over from that table, and D and trimming were inferred from the DNA. The data show 30,000 to 40,000 clones, 88% seen once. The sample taken for sequencing was peripheral blood. The TCR originated in a human donor in a cohort sampled during active COVID-19. The chain links TRBV5-1 to TRBJ2-7, with D maybe TRBD2 (5 bases). CDR3 DNA sequence: TGCGCCAGCAGCTTTGGGGAGCGACCCTACGAGCAGTACTTC. This gives the protein CASSFGERPYEQYF. Combining the CDR3 with reference TRBV5-1 and TRBJ2-7 gives the whole variable domain KAGVTQTPRYLIKTRGQQVTLSCSPISGHRSVSWYQQTPGQGLQFLFEYFSETQRNKGNFPGRFSGRQFSNSRSEMNVSTLELGDSALYLCASSFGERPYEQYFGPGTRLTVT.